Below, 32 T cell receptor beta chains from the same sample are listed, as sequenced in a study of T cell responses to AZD1222 COVID-19 vaccine. TCRdb's table, derived via immunoSEQ multiplex PCR, lists solely in-frame clones and lacks some. The sample contains over 90,000 clones, around 90% of which appear only once. Sequences were derived from peripheral blood, sampled on day 0 of AZD1222 vaccination. Receptors were obtained from an adult in good health.

The V call is TRBV5-4, the J call TRBJ1-2, with D unresolved. The CDR3 has 12 amino acids. Germline V gene data show CDR1 as SGHNT and CDR2 as YYREEE (reference sequence). Trimming stripped 3 bases from V and 7 bases from J, with 10 bases between. CDR3 nucleotide sequence: TGTGCCAGCAGCTCCCGAGGCGCTGGCTACACCTTC. This codes for CASSSRGAGYTF.

J is TRBJ2-1 and V is TRBV7-9; D might be TRBD1 or TRBD2, each matching 6 bases. The length of the CDR3 is 13 residues. V dropped 2 bases and J dropped 10 bases, with 12 bases sitting between them. CDR1 and CDR2 (germline): SEHNR, FQNEAQ (reference sequence). The DNA for the CDR3 is TGTGCCAGCAGCTTACTACGGGGGCACGAGCAGTTCTTC. Protein: CASSLLRGHEQFF.

Turning to this clone: Other DNA sequences of this sample code for an identical CDR3. The gene calls are TRBV7-3 and TRBJ2-7, with 9 bases fitting TRBD1. The CDR3 loop spans 15 amino acids. Germline V gives CDR1 SGHTA, CDR2 FQGTGA. Germline trimming cut 5 bases from V and 2 bases from J; bases unmatched to any gene: 7. The CDR3 coding sequence is TGTGCCAGCAGCCTAATGGGACAGGGAGCCTACGAGCAGTACTTC. Protein product: CASSLMGQGAYEQYF.

The rearrangement uses TRBV2 and TRBJ1-1; 8 positions agree with TRBD1. Trimming removed 6 bases from V and 4 bases from J; junction bases left unmatched: 4. The germline CDR1 and CDR2 sequences are SNHLY and FYNNEI. The CDR3 has 13 residues. As DNA, the CDR3 is TGTGCCAGCAGGACAGGGGCGGCCACTGAAGCTTTCTTT. Residues: CASRTGAATEAFF.

This chain joins TRBV19 and TRBJ1-5; D might be TRBD1 (5 bases). CDR1 is LNHDA and CDR2 is SQIVND in the germline V gene (reference sequence). This CDR3 has 15 amino acids. Trimming shortened V by 6 bases and J by 2 bases, and 14 bases separated the two germline ends. The CDR3 DNA follows: TGTGCCAGTAGATCCTTATCGGGGGGCAATCAGCCCCAGCATTTT. As protein: CASRSLSGGNQPQHF.

The CDR3 region has the DNA TGTGCCAGCAGGGAGGACAGGGTGGCTGAAAAACTGTTTTTT. Residues: CASREDRVAEKLFF. The chain carries TRBV6-5 and TRBJ1-4, with 8 positions matching TRBD1. V lost 6 bases and J lost 7; bases outside the gene matches: 7. The germline CDR1 and CDR2 sequences are MNHEY and SVGAGI. The CDR3 sequence is 14 residues long.

This clone was seen just once. For the CDR3, the DNA is TGTGCCATCAGTGAGTCGGGGGGGACGGGATCACCCCTCCACTTT. As protein: CAISESGGTGSPLHF. The rearrangement links TRBV10-3 to TRBJ1-6; tentative D call: TRBD1 (5 bases). Germline CDR1 ENHRY, CDR2 SYGVKD. Between the trimmed V and J ends, which lost 0 bases and 10 bases, there was a span of 13 bases. The CDR3 totals 15 residues.

V usage is TRBV19 and J usage is TRBJ1-2; the match to TRBD1 covers 8 bases. With 3 bases clipped from V and 2 bases from J, the junction kept 11 bases outside the gene matches. Per germline, CDR1 LNHDA and CDR2 SQIVND (reference sequence). CDR3 length: 17 residues. CDR3 residues: CASSMFSRGRKNYGYTF. CDR3 sequence (DNA): TGTGCCAGTAGTATGTTCTCCAGGGGGCGTAAAAACTATGGCTACACCTTC.

The chain carries TRBV6-1 and TRBJ1-4, with D perhaps TRBD1 (5 bases). CDR3 length: 12 residues. Deletions cut 7 bases from V and 8 bases from J, with 11 bases between. CDR1 is MNHNS, CDR2 SASEGT, per germline. The CDR3: CASMGVGEKLFF. The CDR3 DNA sequence: TGTGCCAGCATGGGGGTGGGCGAAAAACTGTTTTTT.

The chain employs TRBV7-2 and TRBJ1-4; D gene ambiguous. The V gene lost 5 bases and the J gene lost 2 bases, with 9 bases spanning the gap. Germline lookup yields CDR1 SGHTA and CDR2 FQGNSA. This CDR3 is 14 amino acids long. CDR3 bases: TGTGCCAGCAGCCAGGACGTTACTAATGAAAAACTGTTTTTT. Residues: CASSQDVTNEKLFF.

This rearrangement joins TRBV12-3 or TRBV12-4 to TRBJ1-5, with a weak D call TRBD1 (5 bases). Trimming pared 2 bases from V and 6 bases from J, leaving 8 bases between. The CDR3 sequence is 13 residues long. The CDR3 loop is CASSLTGGQPQHF. In DNA, the CDR3 is TGTGCCAGCAGTTTAACAGGAGGTCAGCCCCAGCATTTT.

A few counts support this clone. The rearrangement joins TRBV11-2 to TRBJ1-5, with D unclear. V lost 3 bases, J lost 11 bases, and 11 bases lay in between. The CDR3 covers 12 residues. Germline assignment: CDR1 SGHAT and CDR2 FQNNGV. CDR3 region: CASSFPLGAQHF. CDR3 in DNA: TGTGCCAGCAGCTTCCCCCTCGGGGCCCAGCATTTT.

The chain joins TRBV28 to TRBJ1-6; D gene ambiguous. The germline CDR1 and CDR2 sequences are MDHEN and SYDVKM. Between the trimmed V and J ends, which lost 7 bases and 0 bases, there was a span of 13 bases. The length of the CDR3 is 16 residues. CDR3 coding DNA: TGTGCCAGCACAAACGCCGGGAGCTCCTATAATTCACCCCTCCACTTT. Its protein product is CASTNAGSSYNSPLHF.

The chain couples TRBV2 to TRBJ1-2, with TRBD1 matching over 7 bases. The CDR3 is 13 amino acids. With V trimmed by 5 bases and J by 8 bases, 8 bases remained unmatched. In germline, CDR1 is SNHLY, CDR2 FYNNEI. CDR3 sequence reads: CASSPGQDEGYTF. CDR3 sequence (DNA): TGTGCCAGCAGTCCCGGACAGGATGAGGGCTACACCTTC.

J is TRBJ1-5 and V is TRBV13; no reliable D call. The V end was cut by 5 bases, the J end by 4 bases, with 12 bases between. The CDR3 extends over 14 amino acids. CDR1 and CDR2 (germline): PRHDT, FYEKMQ (reference sequence). CDR3 bases: TGTGCCAGCAGCCCAGGCGGGCCTAATCAGCCCCAGCATTTT. Its protein product is CASSPGGPNQPQHF.

The CDR3 protein is CASSLGSLNQPQHF. CDR3 nucleotide sequence: TGTGCCAGCAGCTTAGGCAGCCTCAATCAGCCCCAGCATTTT. The genes are TRBV7-2 and TRBJ1-5; D ambiguous. The length of the CDR3 is 14 residues. Deletions cut 1 base from V and 3 bases from J, with 7 bases between. Looked up from germline, CDR1 is SGHTA and CDR2 is FQGNSA.

The J gene is TRBJ1-2, the V gene TRBV19; TRBD1 matches at 7 bases. V lost 5 bases, J lost 4 bases, and 10 bases stayed unmatched. The germline V gene has CDR1 LNHDA and CDR2 SQIVND (reference sequence). There are 15 residues in the CDR3. The CDR3 DNA reads as TGTGCCAGTAGTTCCCGGGACAGAAGGGGCTATGGCTACACCTTC. Protein sequence: CASSSRDRRGYGYTF.

The V and J genes are TRBV28 and TRBJ1-6, with unresolved D. V was trimmed by 6 bases and J by 6 bases, leaving 12 bases between them. The CDR3 extends over 14 amino acids. CDR1 is MDHEN and CDR2 is SYDVKM in the germline V gene. CDR3 coding DNA: TGTGCCAGCAGACTATTATATAGTAATTCACCCCTCCACTTT. Encoded protein: CASRLLYSNSPLHF.

CDR3 nucleotide sequence: TGTGCCAGCAGCCTACCCAAACCCCGGGACACCGGTGGGGGCACTGAAGCTTTCTTT. Translated: CASSLPKPRDTGGGTEAFF. V gene TRBV11-2 combines with J gene TRBJ1-1; perhaps TRBD1 as D (6 bases). The CDR3 runs 19 residues. CDR1 is SGHAT, CDR2 FQNNGV, per germline. Between the trimmed V and J ends, which lost 5 bases and 4 bases, there was a span of 29 bases. Together with reference TRBV11-2 and TRBJ1-1, the CDR3 gives the full variable domain: EAGVAQSPRYKIIEKRQSVAFWCNPISGHATLYWYQQILGQGPKLLIQFQNNGVVDDSQLPKDRFSAERLKGVDSTLKIQPAKLEDSAVYLCASSLPKPRDTGGGTEAFFGQGTRLTVV.

This sequence joins TRBV19 and TRBJ2-5, with 15 bases that match TRBD2. The ends lost 5 bases at V and 5 bases at J; junction bases unmatched: 3. Germline values: CDR1 LNHDA, CDR2 SQIVND (reference sequence). The CDR3 extends over 15 amino acids. The CDR3 region is CASSSGTSGGETQYF. As DNA, the CDR3 is TGTGCCAGTAGTTCCGGGACTAGCGGGGGGGAGACCCAGTACTTC.

The V gene is TRBV7-3, the J gene TRBJ1-1; D unresolved. This CDR3 is built from 13 residues. V dropped 5 bases and J dropped 0 bases, with 7 bases sitting between them. Germline CDR1 and CDR2: SGHTA and FQGTGA. The CDR3 sequence: CASSPTVNTEAFF. CDR3 DNA: TGTGCCAGCAGCCCGACGGTGAACACTGAAGCTTTCTTT.

This sequence joins TRBV18 and TRBJ1-1; D is undetermined. V shed 2 bases and J shed 3 bases, with 16 bases lying between them. Germline assignment: CDR1 KGHSH and CDR2 LQKENI. This CDR3 is built from 16 residues. CDR3 nucleotides: TGTGCCAGCTCACCAAATATCCCCACCGCGGACACTGAAGCTTTCTTT. Translated: CASSPNIPTADTEAFF.

The V call is TRBV12-2, the J call TRBJ1-1. TRBV12-2 is assigned pseudogene status. CDR3 size: 19 residues. This CDR3 is CASRLYFVSGLKMNTEAFF. In nucleotides, the CDR3 is TGTGCAAGTCGCTTATACTTCGTATCCGGGCTCAAGATGAACACTGAAGCTTTCTTT.

The J gene is TRBJ1-5, the V gene TRBV19; TRBD1 might be the D (5 bases). CDR1 LNHDA and CDR2 SQIVND come from the germline V gene (reference sequence). The CDR3 runs 16 residues. Trimming took 2 bases from V and 2 from J, leaving 13 bases between them. CDR3 residues: CASSINEGTGNQPQHF. The CDR3 bases are TGTGCCAGTAGTATAAACGAGGGGACTGGCAATCAGCCCCAGCATTTT.

This CDR3 is CASSPRTSGSMSDTQYF. DNA for the CDR3: TGTGCCAGCAGCCCGAGGACTAGCGGGAGTATGTCAGATACGCAGTATTTT. V is TRBV14 and J is TRBJ2-3, with TRBD2 identical over 13 bases. Germline loops: CDR1 SGHDN, CDR2 FVKESK. The CDR3 totals 17 residues. V lost 4 bases, J lost 4 bases, and 8 bases stayed unmatched.

The DNA of the CDR3 is TGTGCCAGCAGCTTAGGACTGGGCAGTCATCAGCCCCAGCATTTT. Translation: CASSLGLGSHQPQHF. V gene TRBV7-2 combines with J gene TRBJ1-5; D ambiguous. The CDR3 has 15 residues. V shed 1 base and J shed 5 bases, with 12 bases lying between them. The germline gives CDR1 SGHTA, CDR2 FQGNSA.

The V call is TRBV19, the J call TRBJ1-2, with TRBD1 identical over 10 bases. The CDR3 covers 19 residues. V shed 5 bases, J shed 1 base, and the junction held 16 bases outside the gene matches. Germline V gives CDR1 LNHDA, CDR2 SQIVND (reference sequence). CDR3 sequence: CASSLLHYRRTGGNYGYTF. The CDR3 nucleotides read TGTGCCAGTAGTTTATTACACTACCGCCGGACAGGGGGTAACTATGGCTACACCTTC.

The chain joins TRBV4-3 to TRBJ2-3; the match to TRBD1 covers 8 bases. The CDR3 runs 15 residues. V was clipped by 1 base and J by 3 bases; unmatched bases: 3. CDR1 LGHNA and CDR2 YSLEER come from the germline V gene. The CDR3 region is CASSQGGTGTDTQYF. DNA of the CDR3: TGCGCCAGCAGCCAAGGGGGGACAGGTACAGATACGCAGTATTTT.

The chain couples TRBV6-1 to TRBJ2-1, with D possibly being TRBD1 or TRBD2 (5 bases each). The germline V and J ends were trimmed by 0 bases and 8 bases, with 11 bases remaining between them. From germline, CDR1 is MNHNS and CDR2 SASEGT. This CDR3 spans 14 amino acids. CDR3 residues: CASSEALLGDEQFF. CDR3 nucleotide sequence: TGTGCCAGCAGTGAAGCGCTTTTGGGGGATGAGCAGTTCTTC.

As to this clone: At one boundary the junction diverges from the germline segment, which might be a read error. V and J are TRBV7-7 and TRBJ2-1; 8 bases agree with TRBD1. CDR1 and CDR2 (germline): SSHAT, FNYEAQ (reference sequence). This CDR3 spans 15 amino acids. CDR3 loop: CASSLGGTGIGEQFF. The CDR3 nucleotides read TGTGCTAGCAGCTTAGGAGGGACAGGCATAGGGGAGCAGTTCTTC.

This chain links TRBV19 with TRBJ2-1; D is possibly TRBD2 (7 bases). The CDR3 length is 14 residues. The germline V and J ends were trimmed by 5 bases and 6 bases, with 14 bases remaining between them. The germline V gene has CDR1 LNHDA and CDR2 SQIVND (reference sequence). The CDR3 sequence: CASSGGAGPNEQFF. Written as DNA, the CDR3 is TGTGCCAGTAGTGGGGGGGCGGGACCCAATGAGCAGTTCTTC.

The rearrangement joins TRBV7-9 to TRBJ1-5; unclear D gene. V gave up 2 bases and J gave up 5 bases, with 7 bases separating them. The CDR3 sequence is 13 residues long. Germline CDR1 and CDR2: SEHNR and FQNEAQ (reference sequence). CDR3 bases: TGTGCCAGCAGCTTATTGGAGGATCAGCCCCAGCATTTT. Amino acids: CASSLLEDQPQHF.